This T cell receptor (beta chain) is drawn from a study of identical twins. Germline CDR1 is LGHNA and CDR2 is YNFKEQ. The CDR3 covers 15 residues. V lost 1 base to trimming and J lost 7 bases; unmatched junction nucleotides: 7. This clonotype was seen a few times. Each CDR3 protein gets one entry after TCRdb re-called the 5' RACE reads with MiXCR. The repertoire holds about 660,000 distinct CDR3 sequences, with over 8.5% as singletons. These data were likewise used in another study, on yellow fever vaccine responses in identical twins.

Sequencing was carried out using PBMCs. The sequence came from a woman between 18 and 29 years old in good health. This sequence joins TRBV4-2 and TRBJ2-4, with TRBD1 matching over 7 bases. The CDR3 nucleotides read TGTGCCAGCAGCCAAGGGCAGACAGGGTTGAACATTCAGTACTTC. It translates to CASSQGQTGLNIQYF.